A single sample gave rise to the 18 T cell receptor beta chains below, sequenced in a study of cytotoxic CD8 clonotypes in ibrutinib-treated CLL. Profiling relied on immunoSEQ multiplex PCR, and the TCRdb table lists in-frame clones only, not all of them. The sample has 250,000 to 350,000 clones; around 77% are singletons. Sequenced material: PBMCs, taken at disease progression, from a patient treated with ibrutinib. All receptors derive from a human donor with chronic lymphocytic leukemia.

The chain links TRBV6-1 to TRBJ2-7; 8 bases fit TRBD1. This CDR3 has 13 residues. Germline CDR1 is MNHNS and CDR2 is SASEGT. After removal of 6 bases from V and 7 bases from J, the junction contained 8 bases not matched to a gene. CDR3 amino acids: CASSRQGSWEQYF. CDR3 coding DNA: TGTGCCAGCAGCCGACAGGGGTCTTGGGAGCAGTACTTC.

In its sample, this clone was seen once. The chain joins TRBV18 to TRBJ2-5; 10 nucleotides match TRBD1. This CDR3 has 16 amino acids. V lost 0 bases, J lost 1 base, and 2 bases stayed unmatched. Germline values: CDR1 KGHSH, CDR2 LQKENI. In DNA form, the CDR3 reads TGTGCCAGCTCACCACCGACAGGGGGCCGCCAAGAGACCCAGTACTTC. Translating gives CASSPPTGGRQETQYF.

The chain links TRBV10-2 to TRBJ2-1; the match to TRBD2 covers 7 bases. The CDR3 totals 14 residues. Germline trimming cut 6 bases from V and 9 bases from J; bases unmatched to any gene: 11. Germline V gene sequence: CDR1 WSHSY, CDR2 SAAADI. For the CDR3, the DNA is TGCGCCAGCAGGAGACGGGAGGAAGAGGGTGAGCAGTTCTTC. This codes for CASRRREEEGEQFF.

The chain employs TRBV9 and TRBJ2-7; D gene unclear. Germline loops: CDR1 SGDLS, CDR2 YYNGEE. V was clipped by 3 bases and J by 2 bases, with 12 bases between them. CDR3 length equals 14 residues. CDR3 loop: CASSAPESPYEQYF. Here the CDR3 DNA reads TGTGCCAGCAGCGCCCCCGAAAGTCCCTACGAGCAGTACTTC.

The table lists this clone with a count of one. The chain recombines TRBV18 with TRBJ1-5, with TRBD1 matching over 10 bases. The CDR3 is 15 residues long. Germline V gives CDR1 KGHSH, CDR2 LQKENI. The J segment lost 5 bases and the V segment lost 2 bases, leaving 3 bases of the junction unmatched. The CDR3: CASSPEGTGDQPQHF. CDR3 nucleotide sequence: TGTGCCAGCTCACCAGAGGGGACAGGGGATCAGCCCCAGCATTTT. Full variable domain (remainder filled in from reference TRBV18 and TRBJ1-5): NAGVMQNPRHLVRRRGQEARLRCSPMKGHSHVYWYRQLPEEGLKFMVYLQKENIIDESGMPKERFSAEFPKEGPSILRIQQVVRGDSAAYFCASSPEGTGDQPQHFGDGTRLSIL.

The chain employs TRBV10-2 and TRBJ2-5, with D tentatively TRBD2 (6 bases). This CDR3 has 15 residues. In germline, CDR1 is WSHSY, CDR2 SAAADI. The V and J ends lost 7 bases and 4 bases respectively, with 19 bases between them. The CDR3 DNA reads TGCGCCAGCAAGGGACGGGAGCTTTTAGGAGAGACCCAGTACTTC. Translation gives CASKGRELLGETQYF.

This chain links TRBV18 with TRBJ2-5; TRBD1 agrees at 7 bases. Germline CDR1 KGHSH, CDR2 LQKENI. Losses at the gene ends were 3 bases for V and 2 bases for J; bases not matched to a gene: 3. This CDR3 contains 14 residues. In DNA form, the CDR3 reads TGTGCCAGCTCACCGCAGGGGGTTCAAGAGACCCAGTACTTC. Translation gives CASSPQGVQETQYF.

The rearrangement uses TRBV4-2 and TRBJ1-5; 8 bases agree with TRBD1. Germline loops: CDR1 LGHNA, CDR2 YNFKEQ. The CDR3 totals 18 residues. V lost 3 bases, J lost 4 bases, and 14 bases stayed unmatched. The DNA for the CDR3 is TGTGCCAGCAGCCACATCCCGGACAGGGAGGAATGGAATCAGCCCCAGCATTTT. Protein product: CASSHIPDREEWNQPQHF.

The chain couples TRBV5-6 to TRBJ2-5; 8 nucleotides align to TRBD2. Germline V CDR1 and CDR2: SGHDT, YYEEEE. The CDR3 extends over 16 amino acids. Unmatched junction bases numbered 12, after V lost 6 bases and J lost 2 bases. The CDR3 protein is CASTPSGLAFQETQYF. DNA of the CDR3: TGTGCCAGCACACCGTCCGGACTAGCATTTCAAGAGACCCAGTACTTC.

The chain combines TRBV11-2 with TRBJ2-7; D is possibly TRBD2 (6 bases). The V gene's germline CDR1 is SGHAT and CDR2 FQNNGV. The CDR3 is 15 amino acids. The V end lost 0 bases, the J end lost 6 bases, and 15 bases lay between the germline ends. For the CDR3, the DNA is TGTGCCAGCAGCTTAGATGGGGGGATTTGGGGCGAGCAGTACTTC. This translates into CASSLDGGIWGEQYF.

This sequence joins TRBV5-1 and TRBJ2-7; D possibly corresponds to TRBD2 (5 bases). Trimming cost V 6 bases and J 7 bases, with 23 bases left between them. Germline V gene sequence: CDR1 SGHRS, CDR2 YFSETQ. This CDR3 contains 15 residues. Here the CDR3 DNA reads TGCGCCAGCATTCCCGGGCCTTCTAGCCTGGGGGAGCAGTACTTC. Protein product: CASIPGPSSLGEQYF. Complete variable domain (other parts from reference TRBV5-1 and TRBJ2-7): KAGVTQTPRYLIKTRGQQVTLSCSPISGHRSVSWYQQTPGQGLQFLFEYFSETQRNKGNFPGRFSGRQFSNSRSEMNVSTLELGDSALYLCASIPGPSSLGEQYFGPGTRLTVT.

This clone appeared once. The CDR3 reads CSATLVGGYTF. The CDR3, as DNA: TGCAGTGCTACTCTTGTAGGGGGCTACACCTTC. This sequence joins TRBV20-1 and TRBJ1-2, with D unclear. The ends were cut back, 4 bases at V and 8 bases at J, with 11 bases in the middle. Per germline, CDR1 DFQATT and CDR2 SNEGSKA (reference sequence). The CDR3 has 11 amino acids.

CDR3 in DNA: TGTGCCAGTACCTCAGAGCGGCGGGGATCACTAGCCAAAAACATTCAGTACTTC. Encoded protein: CASTSERRGSLAKNIQYF. The V call is TRBV19, the J call TRBJ2-4; tentatively, D is TRBD2 (6 bases). The CDR3 sequence is 18 residues long. The V gene's germline CDR1 is LNHDA and CDR2 SQIVND (reference sequence). V lost 7 bases and J 0 bases, leaving 22 bases between the germline ends. The variable domain in full, completed from reference TRBV19 and TRBJ2-4, reads DGGITQSPKYLFRKEGQNVTLSCEQNLNHDAMYWYRQDPGQGLRLIYYSQIVNDFQKGDIAEGYSVSREKKESFPLTVTSAQKNPTAFYLCASTSERRGSLAKNIQYFGAGTRLSVL.

This chain joins TRBV5-1 and TRBJ2-7; the match to TRBD2 covers 7 bases. V was clipped by 0 bases and J by 4 bases; unmatched bases: 7. The CDR3 spans 15 residues. From germline, CDR1 is SGHRS and CDR2 YFSETQ. The CDR3 DNA reads TGCGCCAGCAGCTTGGCAGTGGGAGGGCCGTACGAGCAGTACTTC. The encoded protein is CASSLAVGGPYEQYF.

The chain joins TRBV2 to TRBJ1-4; the match to TRBD1 covers 9 bases. Germline-derived CDR1 and CDR2 are SNHLY and FYNNEI. The CDR3 covers 18 residues. The junction had 11 bases not matched to a gene; V was cut back by 6 bases and J by 0 bases. The CDR3 here is CASRIRTGAWATNEKLFF. The DNA for the CDR3 is TGTGCCAGCAGGATCAGGACAGGGGCATGGGCAACTAATGAAAAACTGTTTTTT. Complete variable domain (other parts from reference TRBV2 and TRBJ1-4): EPEVTQTPSHQVTQMGQEVILRCVPISNHLYFYWYRQILGQKVEFLVSFYNNEISEKSEIFDDQFSVERPDGSNFTLKIRSTKLEDSAMYFCASRIRTGAWATNEKLFFGSGTQLSVL.

The chain uses TRBV19 and TRBJ2-5; D perhaps matches TRBD2 (7 bases). CDR3 length: 14 residues. Trimming shortened V by 6 bases and J by 5 bases, and 16 bases separated the two germline ends. The germline V gene encodes CDR1 LNHDA and CDR2 SQIVND (reference sequence). The CDR3 loop reads CASRPIGGGETQYF. The CDR3 DNA follows: TGTGCCAGTAGGCCGATAGGGGGGGGCGAGACCCAGTACTTC.

V is TRBV7-9 and J is TRBJ2-2; D unresolved. The CDR3 length is 16 residues. V lost 4 bases to trimming and J lost 0 bases, with 12 bases between them. Looked up from germline, CDR1 is SEHNR and CDR2 is FQNEAQ (reference sequence). CDR3 in amino acids: CASSSRTVSNTGELFF. CDR3 sequence (DNA): TGTGCCAGCAGCTCGCGGACGGTATCGAACACCGGGGAGCTGTTTTTT.

The chain has TRBV29-1 and TRBJ1-5; TRBD1 agrees at 10 bases. Germline loops: CDR1 SQVTM, CDR2 ANQGSEA. V trimming: 7 bases; J trimming: 3 bases; junction bases outside the gene matches: 3. There are 13 residues in the CDR3. CDR3 sequence: CSAGQGYNQPQHF. The CDR3, as DNA: TGCAGCGCGGGACAGGGGTACAATCAGCCCCAGCATTTT.